Each of the 26 T cell receptor beta chains below was sequenced from the same sample in a study of radiation and T cells in renal cell carcinoma. TCRdb's table, derived via immunoSEQ multiplex PCR, lists solely in-frame clones and lacks some. The sample contains 100,000 to 150,000 clones, more than 75% of which appear only once. Time point of the sample: blood 2 weeks post-SBRT. Treatment indicated: 15 Gy SBRT to primary tumor, nephrectomy 4 weeks later. This specimen was blood, taken from a patient whose treatment included radiotherapy and nephrectomy. Receptor source: a woman in her sixties or seventies with renal cell carcinoma.

This chain connects TRBV21-1 to TRBJ2-7; TRBD2 is the table's D call, not checked against the DNA. TRBV21-1 is reported as a pseudogene. The CDR3 is 14 residues long. Written as DNA, the CDR3 is TGTGCCAGCAGCCAGCGGAACCGACACTACGAGCAGTACTTC. Translation gives CASSQRNRHYEQYF.

The genes are TRBV6-6 and TRBJ2-1; no clear D. V lost 6 bases and J lost 5, with 17 bases in between. The CDR3 length is 15 residues. CDR1 is MNHNY, CDR2 SVGAGI, per germline (reference sequence). The CDR3 DNA sequence: TGTGCCAGCAGCCGCGATCCCGTCCTAAACAATGAGCAGTTCTTC. This encodes CASSRDPVLNNEQFF.

The V call is TRBV4-2, the J call TRBJ2-5, with 12 bases identical to TRBD2. Germline values: CDR1 LGHNA, CDR2 YNFKEQ. The CDR3 has 15 residues. Losses at the gene ends were 2 bases for V and 5 bases for J; bases not matched to a gene: 3. CDR3 protein: CASSQLAGGLETQYF. The DNA of the CDR3 is TGTGCCAGCAGCCAACTAGCGGGGGGGCTGGAGACCCAGTACTTC.

The rearrangement links TRBV4-2 to TRBJ1-5, with D possibly TRBD1 on 5 matching bases. With 0 bases removed from V and 4 bases from J, the gap between germline ends came to 10 bases. The CDR3 length is 15 residues. Looked up from germline, CDR1 is LGHNA and CDR2 is YNFKEQ. CDR3 protein: CASSQDRAGNQPQHF. The DNA for the CDR3 is TGTGCCAGCAGCCAAGATCGGGCAGGGAATCAGCCCCAGCATTTT.

The chain joins TRBV6-6 to TRBJ2-4, with D uncertain. The germline gives CDR1 MNHNY, CDR2 SVGAGI (reference sequence). V gave up 10 bases and J gave up 15 bases, with 19 bases separating them. The CDR3 consists of 11 residues. The CDR3 coding sequence is TGTGCCACCCTAGGGCCTCCCCAGTTGTACTTC. This sequence encodes CATLGPPQLYF.

The chain links TRBV30 to TRBJ1-1; D possibly corresponds to TRBD1 (5 bases). Trimming pared 0 bases from V and 5 bases from J, leaving 19 bases between. The germline V gene has CDR1 GTSNPN and CDR2 SVGIG (reference sequence). This CDR3 has 16 amino acids. The CDR3 sequence is CAWSVVFGMGGTEAFF. CDR3 in DNA: TGTGCCTGGAGTGTAGTATTTGGAATGGGGGGGACTGAAGCTTTCTTT.

In this sample, this clone turned up once. The V and J genes are TRBV28 and TRBJ2-7; 7 bases match TRBD2. J was trimmed by 0 bases and V by 7 bases; bases with no gene match: 3. The CDR3 length is 13 residues. Germline assignment: CDR1 MDHEN and CDR2 SYDVKM. The CDR3 nucleotides read TGTGCCAGCATCTCGGGGGGCTCCTACGAGCAGTACTTC. It is translated as CASISGGSYEQYF.

The V gene is TRBV28, the J gene TRBJ2-7, with 7 bases that match TRBD1. The CDR3 loop spans 15 amino acids. From germline, CDR1 is MDHEN and CDR2 SYDVKM. The V segment lost 4 bases and the J segment 0 bases; nucleotides outside the gene matches: 6. The CDR3 region has the DNA TGTGCCAGCAGTTCTAGACAGGGCCTCTCCTACGAGCAGTACTTC. Protein product: CASSSRQGLSYEQYF.

The chain links TRBV5-1 to TRBJ2-7; D is unresolved. V lost 1 base, J lost 1 base, and 15 bases lay in between. CDR3 length equals 16 residues. Germline CDR1 and CDR2: SGHRS and YFSETQ. In DNA form, the CDR3 reads TGCGCCAGCAGCTTGAATCAGGAGATCTTATCCTACGAGCAGTACTTC. It is translated as CASSLNQEILSYEQYF. The whole variable domain, filled in from reference TRBV5-1 and TRBJ2-7, reads KAGVTQTPRYLIKTRGQQVTLSCSPISGHRSVSWYQQTPGQGLQFLFEYFSETQRNKGNFPGRFSGRQFSNSRSEMNVSTLELGDSALYLCASSLNQEILSYEQYFGPGTRLTVT.

CDR3 nucleotide sequence: TGTGCCAGCGCTCTGGACAGCTACGAGCAGTACTTC. Protein: CASALDSYEQYF. J is TRBJ2-7 and V is TRBV2, with a weak D call TRBD1 (6 bases). The CDR3 extends over 12 amino acids. Germline assignment: CDR1 SNHLY and CDR2 FYNNEI. Trimming took 8 bases from V and 3 from J, leaving 11 bases between them.

The chain combines TRBV6-1 with TRBJ1-3; tentative D call: TRBD1 (6 bases). Per germline, CDR1 MNHNS and CDR2 SASEGT. With 2 bases removed from V and 7 bases from J, the gap between germline ends came to 15 bases. The CDR3 runs 15 residues. CDR3 loop: CASSELSQGSNTIYF. The CDR3 bases are TGTGCCAGCAGTGAACTCTCCCAGGGGTCGAACACCATATATTTT.

In DNA form, the CDR3 reads TGTGCCAGCAGCGTATCGGGCGGACAAGAGACCCAGTACTTC. This gives the protein CASSVSGGQETQYF. The rearrangement uses TRBV9 and TRBJ2-5; D call uncertain. The CDR3 has 14 residues. The V gene lost 1 base and the J gene lost 2 bases, with 9 bases spanning the gap. Germline V gene lookup returns CDR1 SGDLS and CDR2 YYNGEE. Based on the CDR3 plus reference TRBV9 and TRBJ2-5, the full variable domain is DSGVTQTPKHLITATGQRVTLRCSPRSGDLSVYWYQQSLDQGLQFLIQYYNGEERAKGNILERFSAQQFPDLHSELNLSSLELGDSALYFCASSVSGGQETQYFGPGTRLLVL.

This chain links TRBV7-9 with TRBJ1-5; D is possibly TRBD1 (5 bases). Deletions cut 0 bases from V and 2 bases from J, with 5 bases between. Germline V gene data show CDR1 as SEHNR and CDR2 as FQNEAQ (reference sequence). There are 14 residues in the CDR3. CDR3 DNA: TGTGCCAGCAGCTTAGCAGGGGGCAATCAGCCCCAGCATTTT. Residues: CASSLAGGNQPQHF.

V is TRBV5-4 and J is TRBJ1-1; D is unclear. V lost 4 bases and J 1 base, leaving 11 bases between the germline ends. Germline CDR1 SGHNT, CDR2 YYREEE (reference sequence). The CDR3 sequence is 14 residues long. The CDR3 DNA is TGTGCCAGCAGCATCCGGACGGGGAACACTGAAGCTTTCTTT. It is translated as CASSIRTGNTEAFF.

V and J are TRBV27 and TRBJ2-5; 7 bases match TRBD1. J was trimmed by 5 bases and V by 11 bases; bases with no gene match: 14. CDR1 and CDR2 (germline): MNHEY, SMNVEV (reference sequence). The CDR3 extends over 14 amino acids. The CDR3 is CACSSLGQRETQYF. The CDR3 region has the DNA TGTGCCTGCTCCTCCCTGGGACAGAGGGAGACCCAGTACTTC.

This chain connects TRBV7-3 to TRBJ1-1; D gene unclear. Deletions cut 2 bases from V and 0 bases from J, with 7 bases between. This CDR3 comprises 14 residues. Germline CDR1 reads SGHTA; CDR2 reads FQGTGA. CDR3 protein: CASSLLYMNTEAFF. Written as DNA, the CDR3 is TGTGCCAGCAGCTTATTATACATGAACACTGAAGCTTTCTTT.

The rearrangement links TRBV29-1 to TRBJ2-7; D uncertain. CDR1 is SQVTM and CDR2 is ANQGSEA in the germline V gene. CDR3 length: 12 residues. The V and J ends lost 4 bases and 0 bases respectively, with 7 bases between them. The DNA of the CDR3 is TGCAGCGTTGCTGCGAGCTCCTACGAGCAGTACTTC. This encodes CSVAASSYEQYF.

The chain links TRBV28 to TRBJ1-5; D is unresolved. The CDR3 contains 13 residues. Germline-derived CDR1 and CDR2 are MDHEN and SYDVKM. Between the trimmed V and J ends, which lost 3 bases and 5 bases, there was a span of 8 bases. The CDR3 DNA is TGTGCCAGCAGTTTCCGGCTTTATCAGCCCCAGCATTTT. Amino acids: CASSFRLYQPQHF.

About this clone: The same CDR3 is also encoded by other DNA sequences in this sample. The chain carries TRBV7-2 and TRBJ2-3, with D perhaps assigned TRBD1 or TRBD2 (7 bases each). From germline, CDR1 is SGHTA and CDR2 FQGNSA. The CDR3 consists of 16 residues. V lost 1 base and J lost 3, with 14 bases in between. Here the CDR3 reads CASSLVGQGGTDTQYF. The CDR3 DNA follows: TGTGCCAGCAGCTTAGTTGGGCAGGGGGGGACAGATACGCAGTATTTT.

The rearrangement links TRBV7-8 to TRBJ1-4; the D is unclear. This CDR3 is 11 amino acids long. Per the germline V gene, CDR1 is SGHVS and CDR2 is FQNEAQ. The V and J ends lost 6 bases and 6 bases respectively, with 5 bases between them. In DNA form, the CDR3 reads TGTGCCAGCAGTTTCGATGAAAAACTGTTTTTT. This translates into CASSFDEKLFF.

This clone was counted only a few times. This sequence joins TRBV5-1 and TRBJ1-3; D is uncertain. CDR3 size: 14 residues. CDR1 and CDR2 (germline): SGHRS, YFSETQ. Trimming took 2 bases from V and 0 from J, leaving 6 bases between them. The CDR3 region has the DNA TGCGCCAGCAGCTTTGACCTCTCTGGAAACACCATATATTTT. The encoded protein is CASSFDLSGNTIYF.

V is TRBV12-5 and J is TRBJ1-6; D is uncertain. Germline V gene lookup returns CDR1 LGHNT and CDR2 FRNRAP. V lost 2 bases and J 7 bases, leaving 0 bases between the germline ends. The CDR3 consists of 11 residues. CDR3 DNA: TGTGCTAGTGGTTTGAATTCACCCCTCCACTTT. It codes for CASGLNSPLHF.

The V gene is TRBV28, the J gene TRBJ2-3; D may be TRBD1 or TRBD2 (6 bases each). The germline V gene encodes CDR1 MDHEN and CDR2 SYDVKM. This CDR3 contains 15 residues. V gave up 7 bases and J gave up 2 bases, with 16 bases separating them. The CDR3, as DNA: TGTGCCAGCACCGCGGGACAACTAAACACAGATACGCAGTATTTT. It codes for CASTAGQLNTDTQYF.

The J gene is TRBJ1-1, the V gene TRBV19; no firm D call. Germline V CDR1 and CDR2: LNHDA, SQIVND (reference sequence). V gave up 4 bases and J gave up 4 bases, with 10 bases separating them. The CDR3 is 13 amino acids. The CDR3 nucleotides are TGTGCCAGTAGTAGGGGTATGGGCACTGAAGCTTTCTTT. Protein product: CASSRGMGTEAFF.

The chain recombines TRBV28 with TRBJ2-7; D may be TRBD2 (6 bases). This CDR3 region has 14 residues. Deletions cut 3 bases from V and 4 bases from J, with 13 bases between. Per the germline V gene, CDR1 is MDHEN and CDR2 is SYDVKM. The CDR3 spells CASSFGGVPYEQYF. The CDR3 coding sequence is TGTGCCAGCAGTTTTGGCGGGGTCCCATACGAGCAGTACTTC.

This chain uses TRBV6-1 with TRBJ2-3; maybe TRBD1 (5 bases). CDR1 is MNHNS, CDR2 SASEGT, per germline. Trimming took off 2 bases at V and 1 base at J, with 13 bases between the two ends. This CDR3 region has 16 residues. CDR3 amino acids: CASSETGVPRTDTQYF. CDR3 coding DNA: TGTGCCAGCAGTGAAACAGGTGTCCCTCGCACAGATACGCAGTATTTT.